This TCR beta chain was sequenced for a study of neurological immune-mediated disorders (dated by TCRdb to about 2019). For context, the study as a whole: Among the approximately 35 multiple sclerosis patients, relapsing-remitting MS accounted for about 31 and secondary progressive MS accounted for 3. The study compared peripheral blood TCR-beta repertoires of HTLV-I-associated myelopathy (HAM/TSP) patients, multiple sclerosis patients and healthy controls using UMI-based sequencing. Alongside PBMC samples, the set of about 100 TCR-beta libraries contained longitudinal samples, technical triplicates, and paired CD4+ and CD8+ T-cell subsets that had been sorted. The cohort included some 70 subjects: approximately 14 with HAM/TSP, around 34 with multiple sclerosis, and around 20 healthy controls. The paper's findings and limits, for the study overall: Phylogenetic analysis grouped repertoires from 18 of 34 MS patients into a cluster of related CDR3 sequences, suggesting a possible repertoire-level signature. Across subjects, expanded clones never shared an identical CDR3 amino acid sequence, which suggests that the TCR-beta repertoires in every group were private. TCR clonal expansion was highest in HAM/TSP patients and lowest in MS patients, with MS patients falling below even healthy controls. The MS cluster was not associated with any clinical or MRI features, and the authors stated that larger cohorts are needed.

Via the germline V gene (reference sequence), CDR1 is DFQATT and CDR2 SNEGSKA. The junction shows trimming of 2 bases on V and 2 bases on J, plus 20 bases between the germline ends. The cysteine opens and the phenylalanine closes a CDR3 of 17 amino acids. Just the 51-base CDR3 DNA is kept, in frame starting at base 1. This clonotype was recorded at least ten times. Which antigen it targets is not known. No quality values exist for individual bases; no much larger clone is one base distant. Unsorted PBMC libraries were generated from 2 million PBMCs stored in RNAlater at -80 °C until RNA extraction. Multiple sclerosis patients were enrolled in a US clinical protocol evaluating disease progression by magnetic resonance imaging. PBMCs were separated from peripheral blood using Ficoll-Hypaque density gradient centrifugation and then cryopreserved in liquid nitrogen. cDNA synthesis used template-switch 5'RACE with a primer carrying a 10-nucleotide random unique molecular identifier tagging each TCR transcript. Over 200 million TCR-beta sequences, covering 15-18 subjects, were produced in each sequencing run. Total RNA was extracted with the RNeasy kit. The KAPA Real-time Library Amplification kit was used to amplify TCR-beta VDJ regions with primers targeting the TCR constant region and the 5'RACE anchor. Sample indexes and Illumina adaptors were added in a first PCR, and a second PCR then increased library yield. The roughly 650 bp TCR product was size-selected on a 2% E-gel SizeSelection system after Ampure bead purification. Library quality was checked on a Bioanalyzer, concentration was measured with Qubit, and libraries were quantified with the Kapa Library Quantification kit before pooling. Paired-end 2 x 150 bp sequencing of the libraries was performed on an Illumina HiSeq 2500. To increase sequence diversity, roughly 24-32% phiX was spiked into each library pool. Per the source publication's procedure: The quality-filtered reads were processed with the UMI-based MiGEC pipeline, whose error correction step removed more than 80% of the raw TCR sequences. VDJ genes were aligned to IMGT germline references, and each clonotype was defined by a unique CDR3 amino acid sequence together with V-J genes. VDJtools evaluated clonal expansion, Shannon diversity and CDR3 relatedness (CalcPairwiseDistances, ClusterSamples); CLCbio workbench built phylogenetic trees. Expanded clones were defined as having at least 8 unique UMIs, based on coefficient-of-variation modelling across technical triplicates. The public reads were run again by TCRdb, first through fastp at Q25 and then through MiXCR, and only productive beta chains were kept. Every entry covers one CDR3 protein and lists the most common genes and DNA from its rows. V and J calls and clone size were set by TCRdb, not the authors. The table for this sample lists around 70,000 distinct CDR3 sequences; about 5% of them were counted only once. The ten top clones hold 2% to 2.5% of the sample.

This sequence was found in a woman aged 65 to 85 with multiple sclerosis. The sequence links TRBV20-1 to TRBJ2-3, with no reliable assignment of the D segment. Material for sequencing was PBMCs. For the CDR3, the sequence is CSARPGDFKGATDTQYF. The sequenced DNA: TGCAGTGCTAGACCTGGAGACTTCAAAGGTGCCACAGATACGCAGTATTTT.